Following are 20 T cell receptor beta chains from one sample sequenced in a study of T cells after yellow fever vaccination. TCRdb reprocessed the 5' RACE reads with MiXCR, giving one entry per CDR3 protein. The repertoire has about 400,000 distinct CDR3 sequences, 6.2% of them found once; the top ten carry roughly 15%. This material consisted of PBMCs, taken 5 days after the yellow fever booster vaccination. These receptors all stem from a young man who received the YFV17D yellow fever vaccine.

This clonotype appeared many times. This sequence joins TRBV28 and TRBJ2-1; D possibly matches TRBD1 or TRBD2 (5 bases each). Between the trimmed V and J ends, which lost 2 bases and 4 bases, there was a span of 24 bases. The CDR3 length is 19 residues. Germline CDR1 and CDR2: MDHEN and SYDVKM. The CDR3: CASSLLEGFTPDPYNEQFF. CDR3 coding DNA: TGTGCCAGCAGTTTACTCGAGGGGTTCACTCCGGATCCTTACAATGAGCAGTTCTTC.

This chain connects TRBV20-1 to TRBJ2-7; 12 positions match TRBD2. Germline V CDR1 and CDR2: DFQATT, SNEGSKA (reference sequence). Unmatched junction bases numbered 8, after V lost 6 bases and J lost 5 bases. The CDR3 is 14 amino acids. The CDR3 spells CSAPTSGSLNEQYF. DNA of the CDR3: TGCAGTGCACCGACTAGCGGGAGTCTCAACGAGCAGTACTTC.

The CDR3 coding sequence is TGCAGTGCTAGAAGACTAGCGGTCCAAGAGACCCAGTACTTC. Translation: CSARRLAVQETQYF. The V call is TRBV20-1, the J call TRBJ2-5; 9 nucleotides line up with TRBD2. This CDR3 is built from 14 residues. After removal of 2 bases from V and 1 base from J, the junction contained 2 bases not matched to a gene. The germline CDR1 and CDR2 sequences are DFQATT and SNEGSKA (reference sequence).

The CDR3 loop is CATSPWTGTGTGETQYF. The CDR3 region has the DNA TGTGCCACCAGTCCTTGGACGGGGACAGGGACAGGAGAGACCCAGTACTTC. The V call is TRBV24-1, the J call TRBJ2-5; TRBD1 agrees at 9 bases. This CDR3 has 17 amino acids. V lost 6 bases to trimming and J lost 4 bases; unmatched junction nucleotides: 14. Germline assignment: CDR1 KGHDR and CDR2 SFDVKD.

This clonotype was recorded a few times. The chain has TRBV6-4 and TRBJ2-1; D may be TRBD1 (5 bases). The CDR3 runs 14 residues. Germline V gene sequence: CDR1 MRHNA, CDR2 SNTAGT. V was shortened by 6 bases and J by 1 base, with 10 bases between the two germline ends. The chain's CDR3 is CASSPGMSYNEQFF. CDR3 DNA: TGTGCCAGCAGCCCAGGGATGTCCTACAATGAGCAGTTCTTC.

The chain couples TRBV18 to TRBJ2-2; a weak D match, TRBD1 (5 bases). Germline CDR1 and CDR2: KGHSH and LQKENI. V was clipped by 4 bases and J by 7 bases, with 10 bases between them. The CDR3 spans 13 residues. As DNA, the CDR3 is TGTGCCAGCTCACAACAGGAGAGCGGGGAGCTGTTTTTT. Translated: CASSQQESGELFF.

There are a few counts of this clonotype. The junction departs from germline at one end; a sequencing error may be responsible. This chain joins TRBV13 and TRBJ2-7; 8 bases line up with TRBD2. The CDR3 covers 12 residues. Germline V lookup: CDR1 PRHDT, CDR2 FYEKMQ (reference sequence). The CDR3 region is CASSLNPGGPDF. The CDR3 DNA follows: TGTGCCAGCAGCTTAAATCCGGGAGGGCCAGACTTC.

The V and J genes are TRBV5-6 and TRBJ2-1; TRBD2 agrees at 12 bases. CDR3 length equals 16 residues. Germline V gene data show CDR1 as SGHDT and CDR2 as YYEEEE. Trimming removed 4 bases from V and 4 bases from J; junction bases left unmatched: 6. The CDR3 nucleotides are TGTGCCAGCAGCAAGCCAGGACTAGCGGGATACAATGAGCAGTTCTTC. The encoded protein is CASSKPGLAGYNEQFF.

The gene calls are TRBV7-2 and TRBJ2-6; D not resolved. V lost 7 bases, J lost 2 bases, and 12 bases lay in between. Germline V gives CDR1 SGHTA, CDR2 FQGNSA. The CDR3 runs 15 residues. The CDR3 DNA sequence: TGTGCCAGCAACCTCGGAAGCCCTGGGGCCAACGTCCTGACTTTC. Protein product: CASNLGSPGANVLTF. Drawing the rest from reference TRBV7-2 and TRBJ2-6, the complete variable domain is GAGVSQSPSNKVTEKGKDVELRCDPISGHTALYWYRQSLGQGLEFLIYFQGNSAPDKSGLPSDRFSAERTGGSVSTLTIQRTQQEDSAVYLCASNLGSPGANVLTFGAGSRLTVL.

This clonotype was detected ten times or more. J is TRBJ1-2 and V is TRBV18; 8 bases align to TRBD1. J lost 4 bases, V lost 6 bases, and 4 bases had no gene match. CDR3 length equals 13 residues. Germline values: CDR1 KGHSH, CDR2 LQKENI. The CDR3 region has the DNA TGTGCCAGCTCGCCTGACAGGGGCTATGGCTACACCTTC. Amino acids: CASSPDRGYGYTF.

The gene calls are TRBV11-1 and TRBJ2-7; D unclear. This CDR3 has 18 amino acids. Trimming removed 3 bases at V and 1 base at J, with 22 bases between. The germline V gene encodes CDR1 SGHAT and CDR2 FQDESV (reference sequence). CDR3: CASSFHIASSRPSYEQYF. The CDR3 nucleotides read TGTGCCAGCAGCTTCCACATAGCATCCAGCCGACCATCCTACGAGCAGTACTTC.

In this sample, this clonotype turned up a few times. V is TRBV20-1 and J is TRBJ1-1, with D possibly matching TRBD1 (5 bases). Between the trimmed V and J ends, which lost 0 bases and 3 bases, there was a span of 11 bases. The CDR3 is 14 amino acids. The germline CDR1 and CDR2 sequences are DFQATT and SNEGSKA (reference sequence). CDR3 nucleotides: TGCAGTGCTAGAGATGGGAGGGACTACACTGAAGCTTTCTTT. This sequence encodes CSARDGRDYTEAFF.

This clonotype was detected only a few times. CDR3 sequence: CSVEDRVVMNTEAFF. For the CDR3, the DNA is TGCAGCGTTGAAGATCGGGTAGTAATGAACACTGAAGCTTTCTTT. The rearrangement joins TRBV29-1 to TRBJ1-1; D gene uncertain. Deletions cut 0 bases from V and 0 bases from J, with 11 bases between. The CDR3 loop spans 15 amino acids. Germline CDR1 SQVTM, CDR2 ANQGSEA.

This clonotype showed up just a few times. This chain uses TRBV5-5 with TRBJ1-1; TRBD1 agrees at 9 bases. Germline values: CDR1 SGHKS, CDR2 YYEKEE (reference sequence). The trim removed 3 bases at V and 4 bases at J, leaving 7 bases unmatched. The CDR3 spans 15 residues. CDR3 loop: CASSSGTGRVTEAFF. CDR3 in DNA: TGTGCCAGCAGCTCCGGGACAGGGAGGGTCACTGAAGCTTTCTTT.

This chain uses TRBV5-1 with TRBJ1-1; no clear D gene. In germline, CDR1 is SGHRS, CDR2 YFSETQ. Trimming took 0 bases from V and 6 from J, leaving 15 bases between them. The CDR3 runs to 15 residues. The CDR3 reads CASSLEAGTRPEAFF. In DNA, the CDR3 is TGCGCCAGCAGCTTGGAAGCAGGCACGCGGCCTGAAGCTTTCTTT.

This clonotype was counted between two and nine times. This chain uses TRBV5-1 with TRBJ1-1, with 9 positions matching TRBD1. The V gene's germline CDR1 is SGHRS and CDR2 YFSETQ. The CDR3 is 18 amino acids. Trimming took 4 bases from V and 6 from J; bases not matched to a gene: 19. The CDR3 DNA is TGCGCCAGCAGCGTCGCGGGACAGGGAAGTTTGCTGGGCGCTGAAGCTTTCTTT. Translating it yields CASSVAGQGSLLGAEAFF.

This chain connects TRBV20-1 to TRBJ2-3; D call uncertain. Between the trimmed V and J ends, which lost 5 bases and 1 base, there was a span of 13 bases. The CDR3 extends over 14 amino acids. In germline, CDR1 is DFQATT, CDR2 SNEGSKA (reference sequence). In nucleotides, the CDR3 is TGCAGTGCTGGGTCTTCAGGTCGCACAGATACGCAGTATTTT. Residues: CSAGSSGRTDTQYF.

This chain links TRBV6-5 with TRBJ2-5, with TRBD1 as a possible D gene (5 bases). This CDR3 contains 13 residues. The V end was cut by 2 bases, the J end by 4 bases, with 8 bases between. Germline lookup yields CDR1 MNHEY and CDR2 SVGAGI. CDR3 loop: CASSYGARETQYF. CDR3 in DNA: TGTGCCAGCAGTTACGGGGCCCGAGAGACCCAGTACTTC.

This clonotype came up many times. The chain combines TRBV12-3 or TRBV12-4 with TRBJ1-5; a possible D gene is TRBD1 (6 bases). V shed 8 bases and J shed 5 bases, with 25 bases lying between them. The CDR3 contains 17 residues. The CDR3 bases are TGTGCCAGCCACTTAGGTTTGGGGGGCGCGGGGCATCAGCCCCAGCATTTT. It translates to CASHLGLGGAGHQPQHF.

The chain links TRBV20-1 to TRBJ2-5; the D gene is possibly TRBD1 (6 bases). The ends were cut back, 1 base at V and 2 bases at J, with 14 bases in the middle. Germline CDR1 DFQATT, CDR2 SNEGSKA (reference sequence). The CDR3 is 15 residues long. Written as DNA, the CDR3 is TGCAGTGCTAGAGGTGACAGGCCTTCTCAAGAGACCCAGTACTTC. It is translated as CSARGDRPSQETQYF.